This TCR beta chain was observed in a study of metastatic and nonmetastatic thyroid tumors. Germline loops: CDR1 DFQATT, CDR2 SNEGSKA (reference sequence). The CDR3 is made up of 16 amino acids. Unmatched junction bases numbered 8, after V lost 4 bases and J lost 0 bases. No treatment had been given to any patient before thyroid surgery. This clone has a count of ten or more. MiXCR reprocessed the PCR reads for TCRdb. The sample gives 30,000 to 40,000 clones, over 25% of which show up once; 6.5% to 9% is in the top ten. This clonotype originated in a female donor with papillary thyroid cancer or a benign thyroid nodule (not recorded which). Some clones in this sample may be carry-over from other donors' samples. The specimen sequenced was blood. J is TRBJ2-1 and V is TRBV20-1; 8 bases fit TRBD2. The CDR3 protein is CSAIAGLLSSYNEQFF. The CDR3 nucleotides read TGCAGTGCTATAGCGGGACTTCTAAGCTCCTACAATGAGCAGTTCTTC.